The 16 T cell receptor beta chains presented below share a single source sample, sequenced in a study of T cell responses to AZD1222 COVID-19 vaccine. Only in-frame clones appear in the TCRdb table, and some are missing; sequencing was by immunoSEQ multiplex PCR. The sample has around 99,000 clones, roughly nine tenths seen once. The sequencing used peripheral blood, collected 28 days after the second AZD1222 dose. These receptors were collected from an adult who received the AZD1222 COVID-19 vaccine.

This rearrangement joins TRBV5-1 to TRBJ1-6; the D is unclear. The CDR3 is made up of 15 amino acids. V was clipped by 4 bases and J by 10 bases, with 18 bases between them. The V gene's germline CDR1 is SGHRS and CDR2 YFSETQ. The CDR3 sequence: CASSVEAGTGSPLHF. The CDR3 DNA reads TGCGCCAGCAGCGTCGAAGCGGGAACGGGGTCACCCCTCCACTTT.

There are a few counts of this clone. The V gene is TRBV9, the J gene TRBJ1-2, with D possibly TRBD1 on 6 matching bases. Germline V gene sequence: CDR1 SGDLS, CDR2 YYNGEE. CDR3 size: 14 residues. V gave up 3 bases and J gave up 8 bases, with 17 bases separating them. CDR3 sequence: CASSARTDLGGYTF. CDR3 nucleotides: TGTGCCAGCAGCGCTCGGACAGACCTAGGGGGCTACACCTTC.

The gene calls are TRBV28 and TRBJ1-6; possible D gene TRBD1, 5 bases. The length of the CDR3 is 12 residues. The ends were cut back, 5 bases at V and 9 bases at J, with 8 bases in the middle. Germline loops: CDR1 MDHEN, CDR2 SYDVKM. This CDR3 is CASSGTSSPLHF. CDR3 DNA: TGTGCCAGCAGTGGGACCTCTTCACCCCTCCACTTT.

The V and J genes are TRBV2 and TRBJ2-5, with unresolved D. The CDR3 is made up of 14 amino acids. The ends were cut back, 1 base at V and 1 base at J, with 7 bases in the middle. Germline V CDR1 and CDR2: SNHLY, FYNNEI. In DNA form, the CDR3 reads TGTGCCAGCAGTGAAGACTACATCCAAGAGACCCAGTACTTC. Protein: CASSEDYIQETQYF.

The CDR3 sequence is CSGGGQLETQYF. The CDR3 DNA follows: TGCAGCGGGGGGGGACAGCTAGAGACCCAGTACTTC. The rearrangement uses TRBV29-1 and TRBJ2-5; D is tentatively TRBD1 or TRBD2 (7 bases each). The V end was cut by 7 bases, the J end by 4 bases, with 13 bases between. The CDR3 length is 12 residues. Germline CDR1 and CDR2: SQVTM and ANQGSEA.

The rearrangement uses TRBV24-1 and TRBJ2-5; D tentatively fits TRBD1 or TRBD2 (6 bases each). This CDR3 region has 15 residues. V was pared by 0 bases and J by 4 bases, with 11 bases between. Looked up from germline, CDR1 is KGHDR and CDR2 is SFDVKD. CDR3 sequence (DNA): TGTGCCACCAGTGATTTGACGAAGGGGGGAGAGACCCAGTACTTC. This sequence encodes CATSDLTKGGETQYF.

CDR3 coding DNA: TGTGCCAGCAGCCCCCCAGGTGGCGAGCAGTACTTC. It translates to CASSPPGGEQYF. This chain connects TRBV5-6 to TRBJ2-7; D is undetermined. CDR3 length equals 12 residues. The germline CDR1 and CDR2 sequences are SGHDT and YYEEEE. Deletions cut 4 bases from V and 6 bases from J, with 11 bases between.

J is TRBJ1-5 and V is TRBV24-1, with D perhaps matching TRBD1 (6 bases). The germline V and J ends were trimmed by 5 bases and 3 bases, with 10 bases remaining between them. This CDR3 is built from 14 residues. The V gene's germline CDR1 is KGHDR and CDR2 SFDVKD. CDR3 amino acids: CATSAAGVNQPQHF. The CDR3 DNA reads as TGTGCCACCAGTGCGGCAGGGGTCAATCAGCCCCAGCATTTT.

The chain couples TRBV10-3 to TRBJ1-1; tentatively, D is TRBD1 (6 bases). V lost 0 bases and J lost 4, with 15 bases in between. CDR3 length: 16 residues. CDR1 is ENHRY, CDR2 SYGVKD, per germline. CDR3 DNA sequence: TGTGCCATCAGTGAGTCGGGGGGCACCAGAGGCACTGAAGCTTTCTTT. It is translated as CAISESGGTRGTEAFF.

V gene TRBV4-1 combines with J gene TRBJ2-7; 11 bases align to TRBD2. Germline-derived CDR1 and CDR2 are MGHRA and YSYEKL. The V segment lost 1 base and the J segment 2 bases; nucleotides outside the gene matches: 13. This CDR3 has 19 amino acids. As DNA, the CDR3 is TGCGCCAGCAGCCAAGGGACCCCCTCACTAGCGGGAGCAGCCTACGAGCAGTACTTC. Its translation is CASSQGTPSLAGAAYEQYF.

The rearrangement links TRBV6-1 to TRBJ1-6, with D unresolved. The V and J ends lost 2 bases and 7 bases respectively, with 15 bases between them. The germline V gene has CDR1 MNHNS and CDR2 SASEGT. CDR3 length equals 16 residues. The CDR3, as DNA: TGTGCCAGCAGTGAATTATCCGCGGTTAAGAATTCACCCCTCCACTTT. Translation gives CASSELSAVKNSPLHF.

This chain uses TRBV3-1 (or the pseudogene TRBV3-2) with TRBJ2-3; D uncertain. Germline lookup yields CDR1 LGHDT and CDR2 YNNKEL (reference sequence). This CDR3 comprises 13 residues. V dropped 4 bases and J dropped 3 bases, with 8 bases sitting between them. The CDR3 nucleotides are TGTGCCAGCAGCCTCCTACTGACAGATACGCAGTATTTT. This encodes CASSLLLTDTQYF.

The V gene is TRBV27, the J gene TRBJ1-6, with 8 bases lining up with TRBD1. Trimming at V came to 5 bases and at J to 7 bases, leaving 4 bases not matched to a gene. The CDR3 spans 14 residues. Germline lookup yields CDR1 MNHEY and CDR2 SMNVEV (reference sequence). The CDR3 DNA follows: TGTGCCAGCAGTCCCGGACAGGGAAATTCACCCCTCCACTTT. Translated, it gives CASSPGQGNSPLHF.

This chain links TRBV4-1 with TRBJ2-7, with D maybe TRBD2 (5 bases). CDR1 is MGHRA, CDR2 YSYEKL, per germline. This CDR3 region has 14 residues. V lost 2 bases to trimming and J lost 2 bases, with 10 bases between them. The CDR3 loop reads CASSQTGITYEQYF. DNA for the CDR3: TGCGCCAGCAGCCAAACCGGGATCACCTACGAGCAGTACTTC.

This clone came up a few times. The chain carries TRBV27 and TRBJ1-5; the match to TRBD1 covers 9 bases. Trimming removed 6 bases from V and 7 bases from J; junction bases left unmatched: 4. The CDR3 contains 13 residues. Germline V gene lookup returns CDR1 MNHEY and CDR2 SMNVEV (reference sequence). CDR3 amino acids: CASSRDRAQPQHF. CDR3 coding DNA: TGTGCCAGCAGCCGGGACAGGGCCCAGCCCCAGCATTTT.

V usage is TRBV6-5 and J usage is TRBJ2-3, with D possibly TRBD2 on 6 matching bases. The CDR3 has 15 residues. The ends were cut back, 5 bases at V and 3 bases at J, with 15 bases in the middle. The germline V gene encodes CDR1 MNHEY and CDR2 SVGAGI. The CDR3 region has the DNA TGTGCCAGCAGTCCCCGGCGGGAAGCAACAGATACGCAGTATTTT. Translating it yields CASSPRREATDTQYF.